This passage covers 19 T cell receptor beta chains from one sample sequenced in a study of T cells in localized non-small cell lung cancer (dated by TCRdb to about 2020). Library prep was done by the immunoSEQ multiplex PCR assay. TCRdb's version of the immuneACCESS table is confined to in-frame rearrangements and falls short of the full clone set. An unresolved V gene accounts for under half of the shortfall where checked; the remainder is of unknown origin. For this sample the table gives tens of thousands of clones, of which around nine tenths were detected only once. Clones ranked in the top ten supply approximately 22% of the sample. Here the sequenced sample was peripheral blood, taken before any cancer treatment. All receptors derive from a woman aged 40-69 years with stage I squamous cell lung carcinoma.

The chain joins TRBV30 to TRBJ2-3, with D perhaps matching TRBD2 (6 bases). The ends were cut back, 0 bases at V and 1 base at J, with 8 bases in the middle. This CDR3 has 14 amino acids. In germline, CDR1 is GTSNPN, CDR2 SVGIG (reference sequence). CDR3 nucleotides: TGTGCCTGGAGTGTCGGGGGAGGCACAGATACGCAGTATTTT. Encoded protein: CAWSVGGGTDTQYF.

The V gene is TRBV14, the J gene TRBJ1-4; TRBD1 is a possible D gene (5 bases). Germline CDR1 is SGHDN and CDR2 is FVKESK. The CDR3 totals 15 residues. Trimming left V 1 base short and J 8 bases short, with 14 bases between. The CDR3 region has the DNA TGTGCCAGCAGCCAAGCTGGGGGACGCGGGGAAAAACTGTTTTTT. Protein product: CASSQAGGRGEKLFF.

The CDR3 coding sequence is TGTGCCAGCCGGACGACAGACCTCAACGGCTACACCTTC. Residues: CASRTTDLNGYTF. The chain carries TRBV28 and TRBJ1-2, with TRBD1 as a possible D gene (5 bases). Trimming took 8 bases from V and 8 from J, leaving 18 bases between them. The CDR3 is 13 residues long. The germline V gene has CDR1 MDHEN and CDR2 SYDVKM.

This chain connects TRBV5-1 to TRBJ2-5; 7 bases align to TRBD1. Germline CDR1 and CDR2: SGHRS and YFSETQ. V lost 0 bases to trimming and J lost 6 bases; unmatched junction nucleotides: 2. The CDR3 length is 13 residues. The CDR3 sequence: CASSLDRGQTQYF. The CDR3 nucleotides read TGCGCCAGCAGCTTGGACAGGGGCCAGACCCAGTACTTC.

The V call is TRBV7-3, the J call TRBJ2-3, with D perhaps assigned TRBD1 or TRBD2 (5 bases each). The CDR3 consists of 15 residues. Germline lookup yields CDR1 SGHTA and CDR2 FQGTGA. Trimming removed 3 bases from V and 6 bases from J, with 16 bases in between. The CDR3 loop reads CASSFQGTRRDTQYF. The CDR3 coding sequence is TGTGCCAGCAGCTTCCAGGGTACGAGGAGGGATACGCAGTATTTT.

The CDR3 loop is CASSRTGELFF. CDR3 sequence (DNA): TGTGCCAGCAGCCGCACCGGGGAGCTGTTTTTT. The chain is built from TRBV5-6 and TRBJ2-2; D gene uncertain. Germline assignment: CDR1 SGHDT and CDR2 YYEEEE. The CDR3 contains 11 residues. Deletions cut 4 bases from V and 4 bases from J, with 2 bases between.

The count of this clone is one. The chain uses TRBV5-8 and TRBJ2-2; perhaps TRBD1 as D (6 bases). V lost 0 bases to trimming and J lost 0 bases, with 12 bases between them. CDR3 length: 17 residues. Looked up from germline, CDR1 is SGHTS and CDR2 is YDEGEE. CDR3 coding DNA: TGTGCCAGCAGCTTGGGTTGGGGGCAGGCGAACACCGGGGAGCTGTTTTTT. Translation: CASSLGWGQANTGELFF.

The CDR3 sequence: CASSLTFSGNTIYF. The CDR3, as DNA: TGCGCCAGCAGCTTGACCTTCTCTGGAAACACCATATATTTT. The V and J genes are TRBV5-1 and TRBJ1-3, with no clear D. The CDR3 spans 14 residues. Trimming took 1 base from V and 0 from J, leaving 5 bases between them. Looked up from germline, CDR1 is SGHRS and CDR2 is YFSETQ.

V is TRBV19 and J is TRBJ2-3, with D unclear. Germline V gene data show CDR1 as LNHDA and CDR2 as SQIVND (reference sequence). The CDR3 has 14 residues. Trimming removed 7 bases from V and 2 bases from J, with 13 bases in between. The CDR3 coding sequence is TGTGCCAGTACCGCAAAGGGTCCCACAGATACGCAGTATTTT. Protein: CASTAKGPTDTQYF. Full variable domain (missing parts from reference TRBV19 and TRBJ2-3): DGGITQSPKYLFRKEGQNVTLSCEQNLNHDAMYWYRQDPGQGLRLIYYSQIVNDFQKGDIAEGYSVSREKKESFPLTVTSAQKNPTAFYLCASTAKGPTDTQYFGPGTRLTVL.

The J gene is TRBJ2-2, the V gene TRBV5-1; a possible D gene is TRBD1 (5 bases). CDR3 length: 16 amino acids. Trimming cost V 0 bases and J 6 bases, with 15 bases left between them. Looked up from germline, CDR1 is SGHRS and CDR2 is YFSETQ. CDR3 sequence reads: CASSLEGASGPGELFF. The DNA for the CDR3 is TGCGCCAGCAGCTTGGAAGGGGCTTCGGGTCCCGGGGAGCTGTTTTTT. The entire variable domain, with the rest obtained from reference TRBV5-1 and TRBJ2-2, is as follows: KAGVTQTPRYLIKTRGQQVTLSCSPISGHRSVSWYQQTPGQGLQFLFEYFSETQRNKGNFPGRFSGRQFSNSRSEMNVSTLELGDSALYLCASSLEGASGPGELFFGEGSRLTVL.

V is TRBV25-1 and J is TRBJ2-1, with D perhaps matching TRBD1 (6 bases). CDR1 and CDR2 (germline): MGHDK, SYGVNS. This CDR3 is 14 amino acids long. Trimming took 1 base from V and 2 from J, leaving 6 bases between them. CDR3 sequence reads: CASSESGAYNEQFF. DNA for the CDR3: TGTGCCAGCAGTGAATCAGGGGCCTACAATGAGCAGTTCTTC.

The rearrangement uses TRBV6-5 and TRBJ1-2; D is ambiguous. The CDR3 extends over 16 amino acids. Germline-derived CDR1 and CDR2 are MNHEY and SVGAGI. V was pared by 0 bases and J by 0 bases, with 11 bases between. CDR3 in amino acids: CASSYSSKRSNYGYTF. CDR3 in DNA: TGTGCCAGCAGTTACTCGAGTAAACGGTCTAACTATGGCTACACCTTC.

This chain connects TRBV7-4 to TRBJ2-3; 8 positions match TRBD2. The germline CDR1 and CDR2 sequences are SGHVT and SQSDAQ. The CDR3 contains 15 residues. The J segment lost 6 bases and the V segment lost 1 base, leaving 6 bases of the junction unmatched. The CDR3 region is CASSLVAGGSDTQYF. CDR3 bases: TGTGCCAGCAGCTTAGTGGCGGGGGGATCGGATACGCAGTATTTT.

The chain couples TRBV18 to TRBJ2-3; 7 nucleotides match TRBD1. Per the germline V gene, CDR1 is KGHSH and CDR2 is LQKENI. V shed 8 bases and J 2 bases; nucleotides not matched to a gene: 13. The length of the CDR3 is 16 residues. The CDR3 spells CASLPGGQTITDTQYF. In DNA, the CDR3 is TGTGCCAGCCTACCAGGGGGACAGACAATCACAGATACGCAGTATTTT.

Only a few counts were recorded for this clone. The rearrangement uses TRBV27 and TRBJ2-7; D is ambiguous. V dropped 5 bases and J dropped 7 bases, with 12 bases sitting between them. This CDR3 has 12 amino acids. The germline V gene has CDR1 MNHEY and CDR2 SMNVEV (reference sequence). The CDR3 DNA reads TGTGCCAGCAGTCCTCAGACCGGAGAGCAGTACTTC. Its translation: CASSPQTGEQYF.

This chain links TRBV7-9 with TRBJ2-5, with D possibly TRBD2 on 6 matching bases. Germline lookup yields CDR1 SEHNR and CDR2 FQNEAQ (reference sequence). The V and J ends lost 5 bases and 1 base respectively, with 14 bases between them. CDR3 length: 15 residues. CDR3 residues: CASSAGNLFQETQYF. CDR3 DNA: TGTGCCAGCAGCGCGGGGAACCTTTTCCAAGAGACCCAGTACTTC.

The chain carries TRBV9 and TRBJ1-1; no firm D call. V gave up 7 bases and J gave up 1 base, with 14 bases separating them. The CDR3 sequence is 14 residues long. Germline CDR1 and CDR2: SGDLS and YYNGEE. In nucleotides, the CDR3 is TGTGCCAGCGGTCGAGACGGGCAGAACACTGAAGCTTTCTTT. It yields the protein CASGRDGQNTEAFF.

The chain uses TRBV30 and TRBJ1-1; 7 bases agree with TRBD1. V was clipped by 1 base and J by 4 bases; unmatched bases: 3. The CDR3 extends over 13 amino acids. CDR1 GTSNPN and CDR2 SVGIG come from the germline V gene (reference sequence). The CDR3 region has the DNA TGTGCCTGGAGTGGACAGGGATTCACTGAAGCTTTCTTT. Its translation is CAWSGQGFTEAFF.

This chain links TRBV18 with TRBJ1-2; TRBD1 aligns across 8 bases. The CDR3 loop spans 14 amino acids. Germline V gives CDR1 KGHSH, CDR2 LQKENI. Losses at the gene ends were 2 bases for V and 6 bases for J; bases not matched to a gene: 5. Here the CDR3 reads CASSPGAGGDGYTF. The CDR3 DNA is TGTGCCAGCTCACCAGGGGCAGGGGGCGATGGCTACACCTTC.